The present T cell receptor (beta chain) was sequenced within a study of blood T cell repertoires in COVID-19. The overall study: The origin of the acute and convalescent COVID-19 samples was the United States, Italy and Spain. Sources were T cells, B-cell-depleted T cells, or PBMCs; the material itself was cDNA or gDNA.

Under the authors' procedure: Reference gene primers were amplified, and this amplification served to estimate nucleated cell counts. Assay used: immunoSEQ multiplex PCR; TCRdb lists only in-frame clones, some missing. Clone size and V and J calls were adopted from that table, with D and trimming inferred from the DNA. The data show some 220,000 clones, with 65% to 90% seen just once and approximately 10% held by the top ten. The specimen was peripheral blood. The TCR originated in a man aged 45-65 years with active or convalescent COVID-19.

CDR3 DNA sequence: TGTGCCAGCAGCTTCCCCGGACAGGGGGCCTATGGCTACACCTTC. This gives the protein CASSFPGQGAYGYTF. The J gene is TRBJ1-2, the V gene TRBV7-3; 11 bases are a match to TRBD1. The germline CDR1 and CDR2 sequences are SGHTA and FQGTGA. Losses at the gene ends were 3 bases for V and 4 bases for J; bases not matched to a gene: 4. The CDR3 consists of 15 residues. Full variable domain (missing parts from reference TRBV7-3 and TRBJ1-2): GAGVSQTPSNKVTEKGKYVELRCDPISGHTALYWYRQSLGQGPEFLIYFQGTGAADDSGLPNDRFFAVRPEGSVSTLKIQRTERGDSAVYLCASSFPGQGAYGYTFGSGTRLTVV.